The source of this T cell receptor (beta chain) is a study of blood T cells in healthy people across ages (dated by TCRdb to between 2014 and 2016). At the level of the whole study: Template switching captured roughly one uniquely barcoded TCR beta cDNA molecule per two T cells in model experiments. The study measured age-related changes in TCR beta repertoire diversity using deep sequencing normalized with unique cDNA molecular identifiers. The donors were divided into four age groups: young (average about 15 years), middle-aged (approximately 39), aged (62) and long-lived (approximately 74). Donors of different ages were randomly distributed across sequencing lanes to avoid experimental bias. Two additional independent replicas of 1 million unique cDNA reads from the same blood draw were analyzed for two donors (one aged 18 to 30 and one aged 80 or older). The paper as a whole reports these results and caveats: Observed TCR beta diversity per million T cells fell roughly linearly with age, and a significant reduction was already apparent by age about 43. Estimates of total diversity from one million sequenced T cells were regarded as lower bounds and underestimates. The CMV infection status of donors was not known, potentially confounding age-related changes in expanded clonotypes. A strong correlation was found between observed TCR beta diversity and the percentage of naive T cells measured by flow cytometry. Because profiling used bulk unsorted PBMCs, naive and antigen-experienced compartments could not be compared conclusively. The long-lived group showed more naive CD4+ T cells, fewer expanded clones and increased TCR diversity than the aged group, suggesting age selection.

The donors were roughly 38 Caucasian individuals from Russia, aged roughly 6 to 90 years, who were systemically healthy. Roughly 9 milliliters of peripheral blood were drawn from each donor into EDTA-treated Vacutainer tubes. Ficoll-Paque density-gradient centrifugation was used to isolate PBMCs, with at least 6.5 million per sample. Total RNA was extracted from PBMCs with Trizol reagent, with at least 5 micrograms obtained per sample. For every donor, an aliquot of PBMCs went through flow cytometry to measure the percentages of naive CD45RAhigh/CD27high T cells. Turning to this clonotype: The clone's antigen remains unknown. One end of the junction fails to match germline, which may point to a read error.

Receptor amplification or capture employed 5' RACE. Sequenced using an Illumina HiSeq 2500. A second PCR of roughly 7 to 11 cycles was performed with a sample-barcoded 5' primer and a J-beta primer mix. A template-switch 5' adaptor carrying 12 random nucleotides introduced a unique molecular identifier onto each TCR beta cDNA molecule. At least 2.5 million CDR3-containing paired-end reads were obtained from each sample. First-strand cDNA was synthesized from all RNA with the Mint cDNA synthesis kit, primed by a TRBC-specific oligonucleotide. Following uracil-DNA glycosylase treatment, all cDNA underwent a first 18-cycle PCR with the universal primers M1SS and BC2_uni_R. The authors' pipeline ran thus. For normalization, 1 million high-quality reads, each with a distinct molecular identifier, were randomly selected from each sample. Instead of being binned into consensus sequences, reads with shared molecular identifiers were discarded. MiTCR, with a Q25 quality threshold and the strictest error-elimination algorithm, was used for CDR3 identification, clonotype clustering and error correction. Lower-bound total TCR beta diversity was estimated with a nonparametric unseen species model using Euler transformation. TCRdb handled the public reads itself, with Q25 trimming in fastp and clone calling in MiXCR, and kept productive beta chains. Each entry is one CDR3 protein sequence, shown with its most common DNA and genes. These V and J calls are TCRdb output, not the study's own analysis. This sample has approximately 680,000 distinct CDR3 sequences in its table, and roughly 30% of those were observed once. Just over 15% of the sample is held by the ten biggest clonotypes.

CDR1 SQVTM and CDR2 ANQGSEA are derived from the germline V gene. The CDR3 spans 12 residues, from the cysteine through the phenylalanine. The entry retains the CDR3 DNA only, 36 bases that are in frame from base 1. The sample taken for sequencing was blood. The chain uses TRBV29-1 and TRBJ1-4; perhaps TRBD1 is the D gene, with 6 bases matching. This receptor was obtained from a woman of 80 years or more in good health. Donor details come from another sample of the same person, matched by shared clones. The CDR3 sequence is CSVGGTPEKRFF. The DNA sequence is TGCAGCGTTGGAGGGACACCCGAAAAACGGTTTTTT.